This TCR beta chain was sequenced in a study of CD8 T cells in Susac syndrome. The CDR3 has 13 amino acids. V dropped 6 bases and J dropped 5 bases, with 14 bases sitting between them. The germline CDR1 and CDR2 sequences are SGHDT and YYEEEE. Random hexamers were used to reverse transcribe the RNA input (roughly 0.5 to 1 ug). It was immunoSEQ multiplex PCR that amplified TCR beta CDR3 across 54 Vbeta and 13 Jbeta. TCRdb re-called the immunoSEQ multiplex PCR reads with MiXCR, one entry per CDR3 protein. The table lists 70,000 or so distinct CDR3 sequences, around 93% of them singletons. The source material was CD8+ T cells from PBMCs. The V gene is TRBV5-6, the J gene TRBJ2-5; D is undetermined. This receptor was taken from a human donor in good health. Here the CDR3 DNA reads TGTGCCAGCAAGCTTAGTTCCGGCGAGACCCAGTACTTC. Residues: CASKLSSGETQYF.